A selection of T cell receptor beta chains follows, all from one sample in a study of OX40 agonist ivuxolimab in advanced cancers. The protocol was immunoSEQ multiplex PCR, while the TCRdb copy is restricted to in-frame clones and leaves out a portion. There are roughly 38,000 clones in the sample; 70% to 90% occur only once, and approximately 0.62% lies in the top ten. The starting material was CD4+ or CD8+ T cells sorted from blood, obtained in a trial of the OX40 agonist ivuxolimab. The receptors originated from an adult with an advanced solid tumor such as melanoma, head and neck, liver or kidney cancer. Both conserved end residues are part of each CDR3. The D gene is left open where the match is weak. Size is omitted from some rows. Given values are once, few, many or a class for expanded clones.

j_call	d_call	cdr3_length	clone_size	v_call	cdr3_aa	cdr3_nt
TRBJ2-1	TRBD1	14	NA	TRBV7-8	CASSFSQGAREQFF	TGTGCCAGCAGCTTTTCCCAGGGGGCGCGGGAGCAGTTCTTC
TRBJ2-2	NA	17	NA	TRBV5-1	CASSLAPGSERTGELFF	TGCGCCAGCAGCTTGGCGCCAGGGTCGGAACGCACCGGGGAGCTGTTTTTT
TRBJ2-6	NA	16	NA	TRBV5-1	CASSPLVGPGANVLTF	TGCGCCAGCAGCCCACTAGTGGGCCCTGGGGCCAACGTCCTGACTTTC
TRBJ1-1	TRBD1	15	once	TRBV4-3	CASSQVGQKNTEAFF	TGCGCCAGCAGCCAAGTGGGACAGAAGAACACTGAAGCTTTCTTT
TRBJ1-1	TRBD1	16	NA	TRBV4-1	CASSQGSGGWNTEAFF	TGCGCCAGCAGCCAAGGATCAGGGGGTTGGAACACTGAAGCTTTCTTT
TRBJ1-4	TRBD1	14	NA	TRBV2	CASRETGLNEKLFF	TGTGCCAGCAGAGAGACAGGGCTCAATGAAAAACTGTTTTTT
TRBJ2-7	TRBD2	14	NA	TRBV7-8	CASSYSGGWYEQYF	TGTGCCAGCAGCTATAGCGGGGGGTGGTACGAGCAGTACTTC
TRBJ1-2	NA	14	NA	TRBV10-3	CAISTPGHSHGYTF	TGTGCCATCAGTACCCCGGGACACTCCCATGGCTACACCTTC
TRBJ1-2	NA	12	few	TRBV6-6	CASSTGNYGYTF	TGTGCCAGCAGCACAGGGAACTATGGCTACACCTTC
TRBJ1-4	TRBD1	14	NA	TRBV7-9	CASSPQGVREKLFF	TGTGCCAGCAGCCCGCAGGGGGTTAGAGAAAAACTGTTTTTT
TRBJ2-2	NA	14	NA	TRBV7-2	CASCPGPLGGELFF	TGTGCCAGCTGCCCGGGACCGCTTGGCGGGGAGCTGTTTTTT
TRBJ2-1	TRBD1	14	NA	TRBV5-1	CASRGGQGGYEQFF	TGCGCCAGCAGAGGGGGACAGGGTGGCTATGAGCAGTTCTTC
TRBJ1-5	TRBD1	17	NA	TRBV7-2	CASSLVSGGGGNQPQHF	TGTGCCAGCAGCTTAGTTTCAGGGGGCGGTGGCAATCAGCCCCAGCATTTT
TRBJ1-1	NA	15	NA	TRBV11-2	CASSLVAGSYAEAFF	TGTGCCAGCAGCTTAGTAGCAGGGTCATACGCTGAAGCTTTCTTT
TRBJ2-5	TRBD2	17	NA	TRBV14	CASSQIRAGLAEETQYF	TGTGCCAGCAGCCAAATTCGAGCGGGACTAGCAGAGGAGACCCAGTACTTC
TRBJ2-1	TRBD2	16	NA	TRBV4-3	CASSPSAAGGYNEQFF	TGCGCCAGCAGTCCAAGTGCAGCGGGGGGTTACAATGAGCAGTTCTTC
TRBJ1-1	TRBD1	15	NA	TRBV5-4	CASRSRTGGDTEAFF	TGTGCCAGCAGGTCGAGGACAGGGGGGGACACTGAAGCTTTCTTT
TRBJ2-4	NA	19	NA	TRBV7-9	CASSPGNDGHHQTKNIQYF	TGTGCCAGCAGCCCTGGGAACGACGGACACCATCAGACCAAAAACATTCAGTACTTC
TRBJ1-2	NA	16	NA	TRBV7-8	CASSSGGQTSHSGYTF	TGTGCCAGCAGCTCCGGGGGACAAACCAGCCATAGCGGCTACACCTTC
TRBJ1-5	NA	14	NA	TRBV4-2	CASSQGTGGQPQHF	TGTGCCAGCAGCCAAGGAACCGGTGGACAGCCCCAGCATTTT
TRBJ2-5	NA	12	NA	TRBV7-9	CASSFQGRDQYF	TGTGCCAGCAGCTTTCAGGGGAGAGACCAGTACTTC
TRBJ2-6	NA	16	NA	TRBV5-1	CASDSAPGVGANVLTF	TGCGCCAGTGACTCAGCGCCCGGGGTTGGGGCCAACGTCCTGACTTTC
TRBJ1-1	NA	15	once	TRBV7-2	CASSLAKWGEGKAFF	TGTGCCAGCAGCTTAGCCAAATGGGGGGAGGGAAAAGCTTTCTTT
TRBJ1-2	TRBD1	14	NA	TRBV5-6	CASSRDSRNYGYTF	TGTGCCAGCAGCCGGGACAGTAGAAACTATGGCTACACCTTC
TRBJ2-7	NA	13	NA	TRBV5-4	CASSLFGLGEQYF	TGTGCCAGCAGCTTGTTCGGCCTGGGCGAGCAGTACTTC
TRBJ2-2	NA	15	NA	TRBV7-2	CASSLLGPRPGELFF	TGTGCCAGCAGCTTATTAGGACCCCGGCCCGGGGAGCTGTTTTTT
TRBJ1-2	NA	15	NA	TRBV9	CASSVDLLPGGGYTF	TGTGCCAGCAGCGTAGATCTCCTTCCGGGGGGCGGCTACACCTTC
TRBJ1-6	NA	15	NA	TRBV6-6	CASSGTVSGNSPLHF	TGTGCCAGCAGTGGAACAGTTAGCGGGAATTCACCCCTCCACTTT